A selection of T cell receptor beta chains follows, all from one sample in a study of blood T cells in healthy people across ages. Each CDR3 protein gets one entry after TCRdb re-called the 5' RACE reads with MiXCR. This table has about a million distinct CDR3 sequences, roughly two fifths appearing once. The sequenced sample consisted of blood. The receptors were sampled from a man between 18 and 35 years old in good health. The CDR3 runs from the conserved cysteine through the conserved F or W. D genes are given only for firm matches. Some rows mark clone size as missing; the rest say once, few, many or name a class of expanded clone.

>TRBD1|TRBJ2-1|TRBV4-2|-
CASSQGGTGSSEQFF
TGTGCCAGCAGCCAAGGGGGGACAGGGTCTAGTGAGCAGTTCTTC
>TRBD1|TRBJ2-3|TRBV10-3|-
CAIRDDRGHGDTQYF
TGTGCCATCAGAGACGACAGGGGGCATGGGGATACGCAGTATTTT
>TRBD2|TRBJ2-1|TRBV29-1|-
CSVSGGAGNEQFF
TGCAGCGTTAGCGGGGGGGCGGGCAATGAGCAGTTCTTC
>-|TRBJ1-1|TRBV7-9|-
CASSLGAYTEAFF
TGTGCCAGCAGCTTAGGAGCTTACACTGAAGCTTTCTTT
>-|TRBJ2-1|TRBV6-1|few
CASSEGSNEQFF
TGTGCCAGCAGTGAAGGCAGCAATGAGCAGTTCTTC
>-|TRBJ2-7|TRBV11-2|-
CASSQVVGEGYEQYF
TGTGCCAGCAGCCAAGTAGTCGGGGAAGGCTACGAGCAGTACTTC
>-|TRBJ1-5|TRBV6-2/TRBV6-3|many
CASSLRRQSNQPQHF
TGTGCCAGCAGTCTCCGAAGACAGAGCAATCAGCCCCAGCATTTT
>-|TRBJ1-5|TRBV28|-
CASSLSLSRDTSNQPQHF
TGTGCCAGCAGTTTATCCCTTAGCAGGGACACTAGCAATCAGCCCCAGCATTTT
>-|TRBJ2-5|TRBV7-2|-
CASSPQRTAETQYF
TGTGCCAGCAGCCCCCAGCGGACAGCCGAGACCCAGTACTTC
>TRBD1|TRBJ1-2|TRBV10-3|few
CAISEGGQLNYGYTF
TGTGCCATCAGTGAGGGGGGACAGCTGAACTATGGCTACACCTTC
>-|TRBJ2-1|TRBV5-4|few
CASSFGQFNSYNEQFF
TGTGCCAGCAGCTTCGGGCAGTTTAACTCCTACAATGAGCAGTTCTTC
>TRBD1|TRBJ1-1|TRBV5-1|-
CASSKDPKGTVNTEAFF
TGCGCCAGCAGTAAAGATCCGAAAGGGACAGTGAACACTGAAGCTTTCTTT
>TRBD1|TRBJ1-4|TRBV7-2|-
CASSWTGATNEKLFF
TGTGCCAGCAGCTGGACAGGGGCAACTAATGAAAAACTGTTTTTT
>-|TRBJ2-3|TRBV5-1|few
CASRIGFSRTDTQYF
TGCGCCAGTCGAATAGGGTTTTCTAGGACAGATACGCAGTATTTT
>-|TRBJ1-2|TRBV12-5|few
CAPGANGYTF
TGTGCCCCGGGGGCGAATGGCTACACCTTC
>-|TRBJ1-1|TRBV5-1|few
CASSLAGEGEAFF
TGCGCCAGCAGCCTGGCCGGTGAGGGTGAAGCTTTCTTT
>-|TRBJ1-1|TRBV7-6|few
CASSPQAVNTEAFF
TGTGCCAGCAGCCCACAGGCGGTAAACACTGAAGCTTTCTTT
>-|TRBJ1-2|TRBV14|many
CASSQVDYGYTF
TGTGCCAGCAGCCAAGTGGACTATGGCTACACCTTC
>TRBD2|TRBJ2-3|TRBV4-3|few
CASSQDQASGAADTQYF
TGCGCCAGCAGCCAAGATCAGGCTAGCGGGGCGGCAGATACGCAGTATTTT
>-|TRBJ2-6|TRBV4-3|-
CASSYEVLGANVLTF
TGCGCCAGCAGCTACGAGGTATTAGGGGCCAACGTCCTGACTTTC
>-|TRBJ1-6|TRBV3-1|-
CASSQGPGASPLHF
TGTGCCAGCAGCCAAGGACCAGGGGCTTCACCCCTCCACTTT
>-|TRBJ2-1|TRBV27|-
CTSSPRQGGNEQFF
TGTACCAGCAGTCCCCGCCAGGGGGGCAATGAGCAGTTCTTC
>-|TRBJ1-4|TRBV4-1|-
CASSQVQQGGEKLFF
TGCGCCAGCAGCCAAGTCCAGCAGGGAGGTGAAAAACTGTTTTTT
>-|TRBJ1-4|TRBV7-2|-
CASSLFGTNEKLFF
TGTGCCAGCAGCTTATTTGGAACTAATGAAAAACTGTTTTTT
>-|TRBJ1-1|TRBV4-3|-
CASSQGYGETNTEAFF
TGCGCCAGCAGCCAAGGGTATGGGGAGACGAACACTGAAGCTTTCTTT
>-|TRBJ1-4|TRBV7-9|-
CASSSRIQGIGEKLFF
TGTGCCAGCAGCTCCCGGATACAGGGTATCGGTGAAAAACTGTTTTTT
>TRBD2|TRBJ2-1|TRBV12-5|-
CASVEAGGPRNEQFF
TGTGCTAGTGTCGAAGCGGGGGGGCCAAGAAATGAGCAGTTCTTC
>TRBD2|TRBJ2-3|TRBV28|-
CASSPYTSGDLYTDTQYF
TGTGCCAGCAGTCCTTATACTAGCGGGGATTTGTACACAGATACGCAGTATTTT
>-|TRBJ2-4|TRBV12-3/TRBV12-4|-
CASSQVAPKNIQYF
TGTGCCAGCTCACAGGTAGCGCCCAAAAACATTCAGTACTTC
>-|TRBJ1-6|TRBV14|few
CASSQETANSPLHF
TGTGCCAGCAGCCAAGAGACAGCTAATTCACCCCTCCACTTT
>-|TRBJ2-5|TRBV12-3/TRBV12-4|-
CASSSNTVETQYF
TGTGCCAGCAGTTCCAATACGGTAGAGACCCAGTACTTC
>TRBD1|TRBJ2-1|TRBV5-1|-
CASSLEGTGRVNEQFF
TGCGCCAGCAGCTTGGAAGGGACAGGGAGAGTCAATGAGCAGTTCTTC
>-|TRBJ2-3|TRBV28|-
CASSLLITDTQYF
TGTGCCAGCAGTCTCCTGATCACAGATACGCAGTATTTT
>TRBD1|TRBJ2-5|TRBV15|-
CATSKGQQETQYF
TGTGCCACCAGCAAGGGACAGCAAGAGACCCAGTACTTC
>TRBD1|TRBJ2-7|TRBV20-1|-
CSARAGTGAYNEQYF
TGCAGTGCTAGGGCCGGGACAGGGGCCTACAATGAGCAGTACTTC
>TRBD1|TRBJ2-3|TRBV11-2|-
CASSLSGTGPTDTQYF
TGTGCCAGCAGCCTCTCCGGGACAGGGCCCACAGATACGCAGTATTTT
>-|TRBJ1-5|TRBV3-1|-
CASSQGEFNQPQHF
TGTGCCAGCAGCCAAGGGGAGTTCAATCAGCCCCAGCATTTT
>-|TRBJ2-3|TRBV29-1|few
CSVGGRVVFSDTQYF
TGCAGCGTTGGGGGTCGGGTTGTCTTCTCAGATACGCAGTATTTT
>-|TRBJ2-3|TRBV27|-
CASSLSPRARQYF
TGTGCCAGCAGTTTATCGCCCCGGGCCCGCCAGTATTTT
>TRBD2|TRBJ2-3|TRBV20-1|-
CSARVNLAGGTDTQYF
TGCAGTGCTAGAGTCAACCTAGCGGGGGGTACAGATACGCAGTATTTT
>TRBD1|TRBJ1-1|TRBV6-1|-
CASSEWGEGAGEAFF
TGTGCCAGCAGTGAATGGGGTGAGGGGGCAGGTGAAGCTTTCTTT
>-|TRBJ2-7|TRBV3-1|many
CASSRGGRTYEQYF
TGTGCCAGCAGCCGTGGAGGACGGACCTACGAGCAGTACTTC
>TRBD2|TRBJ2-5|TRBV4-3|-
CASSHREGETQYF
TGCGCCAGCAGCCACAGGGAGGGGGAGACCCAGTACTTC
>-|TRBJ1-2|TRBV4-3|-
CASSQSDQNIIYGYTF
TGCGCCAGCAGCCAATCTGACCAGAATATTATATATGGCTACACCTTC
>TRBD1|TRBJ2-1|TRBV7-7|-
CASSVRTGGNYNEQFF
TGTGCTAGCAGCGTGCGGACAGGGGGAAATTACAATGAGCAGTTCTTC
>TRBD1|TRBJ2-7|TRBV7-8|few
CASSYPDRASHEQYF
TGTGCCAGCAGCTATCCGGACAGGGCTTCCCACGAGCAGTACTTC
>-|TRBJ1-2|TRBV7-9|-
CASSLKRQEKNYGYTF
TGTGCCAGCAGCTTAAAGCGACAGGAGAAAAACTATGGCTACACCTTC
>-|TRBJ1-2|TRBV6-5|-
CASSFISGRTSNYGYTF
TGTGCCAGCAGTTTTATTTCGGGACGGACGTCTAACTATGGCTACACCTTC
>-|TRBJ2-1|TRBV10-3|-
CAIKPRADYNEQFF
TGTGCCATCAAACCCCGGGCGGACTACAATGAGCAGTTCTTC
>-|TRBJ2-4|TRBV4-3|-
CASSQGPPGVAKNIQYF
TGCGCCAGCAGCCAAGGGCCCCCAGGGGTAGCCAAAAACATTCAGTACTTC
>-|TRBJ1-3|TRBV27|-
CASSLSGSGGNTIYF
TGTGCCAGCAGTTTATCGGGTTCGGGTGGAAACACCATATATTTT
>TRBD1|TRBJ1-2|TRBV12-3/TRBV12-4|-
CASRGDSNYGYTF
TGTGCCAGCAGAGGGGACAGCAACTATGGCTACACCTTC
>-|TRBJ1-3|TRBV29-1|few
CSVGGGPLGNTIYF
TGCAGCGTTGGGGGAGGGCCTCTTGGAAACACCATATATTTT
>TRBD1|TRBJ1-1|TRBV30|few
CAWSRGQGNTEAFF
TGTGCCTGGAGTAGGGGACAGGGGAACACTGAAGCTTTCTTT
>TRBD1|TRBJ1-1|TRBV6-5|few
CASSYRPGQSNTEAFF
TGTGCCAGCAGTTATCGGCCGGGACAGAGTAACACTGAAGCTTTCTTT
>-|TRBJ1-2|TRBV6-5|few
CASSYGQGSYGYTF
TGTGCCAGCAGTTACGGGCAGGGAAGTTATGGCTACACCTTC
>TRBD1|TRBJ2-7|TRBV25-1|-
CASRTGGAFNHEQYF
TGTGCCAGCAGGACAGGGGGCGCGTTTAACCACGAGCAGTACTTC
>-|TRBJ2-1|TRBV10-3|-
CAISEGQRREDEQFF
TGTGCCATCAGTGAAGGACAGCGTAGGGAGGATGAGCAGTTCTTC